The 17 T cell receptor beta chains given below trace back to one sample, sequenced in a study of T cell clonotyping in hematopoietic cell transplantation. Time point specified: recipient sample about 28 days before transplant, after cytoreduction. The data were produced by immunoSEQ multiplex PCR, yet TCRdb's version contains in-frame clones alone and is incomplete. The sample consists of roughly 13,000 clones, over 70% of them appearing once. This specimen consisted of peripheral blood mononuclear cells, obtained before stem cell transplant. These receptors originate from a man aged 55 to 70 with acute myeloid leukemia. Some clones in this sample may be carry-over from other donors' samples.

J is TRBJ1-2 and V is TRBV5-1; D possibly corresponds to TRBD1 (6 bases). V was trimmed by 4 bases and J by 7 bases, leaving 14 bases between them. Germline assignment: CDR1 SGHRS and CDR2 YFSETQ. The CDR3 runs to 13 residues. CDR3 sequence: CASSLRGGGGYTF. The CDR3 DNA follows: TGCGCCAGCAGCCTCAGGGGTGGTGGTGGCTACACCTTC.

The chain employs TRBV5-6 and TRBJ2-7; 9 positions agree with TRBD2. CDR1 is SGHDT, CDR2 YYEEEE, per germline. The CDR3 has 14 residues. V trimming: 2 bases; J trimming: 6 bases; junction bases outside the gene matches: 6. Written as DNA, the CDR3 is TGTGCCAGCAGCTTCGCCAGCGGGGGGATCGAGCAGTACTTC. Translated, it gives CASSFASGGIEQYF. The whole variable domain, remainder taken from reference TRBV5-6 and TRBJ2-7, is DAGVTQSPTHLIKTRGQQVTLRCSPKSGHDTVSWYQQALGQGPQFIFQYYEEEERQRGNFPDRFSGHQFPNYSSELNVNALLLGDSALYLCASSFASGGIEQYFGPGTRLTVT.

The V gene is TRBV9, the J gene TRBJ1-2; tentatively, D is TRBD1 (6 bases). In germline, CDR1 is SGDLS, CDR2 YYNGEE. CDR3 length equals 12 residues. Trimming shortened V by 4 bases and J by 10 bases, and 14 bases separated the two germline ends. CDR3: CASSRPTGVYTF. In DNA, the CDR3 is TGTGCCAGCAGCCGACCGACAGGCGTCTACACCTTC.

This clone has a handful of counts. The V and J genes are TRBV30 and TRBJ1-2, with D possibly being TRBD1 (5 bases). There are 13 residues in the CDR3. Germline V gives CDR1 GTSNPN, CDR2 SVGIG (reference sequence). V was trimmed by 0 bases and J by 8 bases, leaving 13 bases between them. DNA for the CDR3: TGTGCCTGGAGTGTAGGGGCTTTGGGGGGCTACACCTTC. Protein product: CAWSVGALGGYTF. Together with reference TRBV30 and TRBJ1-2, the CDR3 gives the full variable domain: SQTIHQWPATLVQPVGSPLSLECTVEGTSNPNLYWYRQAAGRGLQLLFYSVGIGQISSEVPQNLSASRPQDRQFILSSKKLLLSDSGFYLCAWSVGALGGYTFGSGTRLTVV.

J is TRBJ2-2 and V is TRBV19; D uncertain. The ends were cut back, 7 bases at V and 1 base at J, with 10 bases in the middle. The CDR3 runs to 14 residues. Germline CDR1 LNHDA, CDR2 SQIVND (reference sequence). The CDR3 here is CASMAPMNTGELFF. The CDR3 nucleotides are TGTGCCAGTATGGCGCCAATGAACACCGGGGAGCTGTTTTTT.

This chain connects TRBV25-1 to TRBJ2-5, with a tentative D call TRBD2 (6 bases). CDR3 length: 11 residues. V shed 8 bases and J shed 5 bases, with 9 bases lying between them. From germline, CDR1 is MGHDK and CDR2 SYGVNS. The CDR3 bases are TGTGCCAGCGCGGCGGGGGAGACCCAGTACTTC. It yields the protein CASAAGETQYF.

This chain connects TRBV4-3 to TRBJ2-7; maybe TRBD2 (7 bases). V was shortened by 0 bases and J by 2 bases, with 17 bases between the two germline ends. CDR1 and CDR2 from the germline V gene are LGHNA and YSLEER. This CDR3 contains 17 residues. The chain's CDR3 is CASSQDWGGGEAYEQYF. For the CDR3, the DNA is TGCGCCAGCAGCCAAGATTGGGGAGGGGGAGAGGCCTACGAGCAGTACTTC.

This clone has just a few counts. The rearrangement links TRBV5-6 to TRBJ1-2; the match to TRBD1 covers 8 bases. V lost 4 bases, J lost 6 bases, and 14 bases stayed unmatched. The CDR3 extends over 16 amino acids. Per germline, CDR1 SGHDT and CDR2 YYEEEE. The CDR3 DNA follows: TGTGCCAGCAGCCGCCGGACAGGGAGTAAAAATGATGGCTACACCTTC. Amino acids: CASSRRTGSKNDGYTF.

The chain links TRBV6-6 to TRBJ2-5; D gene ambiguous. The CDR3 contains 13 residues. Per the germline V gene, CDR1 is MNHNY and CDR2 is SVGAGI (reference sequence). V was shortened by 5 bases and J by 4 bases, with 11 bases between the two germline ends. The CDR3 sequence is CASSDGFRETQYF. The CDR3 DNA is TGTGCCAGCAGTGACGGGTTTCGAGAGACCCAGTACTTC.

V gene TRBV6-1 combines with J gene TRBJ2-1; D ambiguous. This CDR3 contains 12 residues. V shed 2 bases and J shed 6 bases, with 5 bases lying between them. Per the germline V gene, CDR1 is MNHNS and CDR2 is SASEGT. This CDR3 reads CASSEPGNEQFF. Here the CDR3 DNA reads TGTGCCAGCAGTGAACCTGGCAATGAGCAGTTCTTC.

The V gene is TRBV2, the J gene TRBJ2-3; D is ambiguous. This CDR3 comprises 13 residues. The V gene's germline CDR1 is SNHLY and CDR2 FYNNEI. The CDR3 coding sequence is TGTGTGGTGGTATTTTCTAGCACAGATACGCAGTATTTT. As protein: CVVVFSSTDTQYF.

This clone was counted between two and nine times. Here the CDR3 reads CASSLGEGAHQPQHF. The CDR3 DNA reads TGTGCCAGCAGCTTAGGTGAAGGGGCCCATCAGCCCCAGCATTTT. The rearrangement uses TRBV7-9 and TRBJ1-5, with a tentative D call TRBD1 (5 bases). Trimming shortened V by 1 base and J by 5 bases, and 12 bases separated the two germline ends. CDR3 length equals 15 residues. Per the germline V gene, CDR1 is SEHNR and CDR2 is FQNEAQ (reference sequence).

This clone has just one count. The chain joins TRBV29-1 to TRBJ1-1, with a possible D match to TRBD1 (5 bases). The germline CDR1 and CDR2 sequences are SQVTM and ANQGSEA. V shed 7 bases and J shed 3 bases, with 15 bases lying between them. The CDR3 contains 13 residues. The CDR3 sequence is CSANLGGDTEAFF. As DNA, the CDR3 is TGCAGCGCGAACCTCGGGGGGGACACTGAAGCTTTCTTT.

The chain uses TRBV9 and TRBJ2-7; 10 nucleotides match TRBD1. The ends lost 7 bases at V and 4 bases at J; junction bases unmatched: 11. The germline V gene encodes CDR1 SGDLS and CDR2 YYNGEE. The CDR3 spans 15 residues. In DNA, the CDR3 is TGTGCCAGCTCGGCGGATGGGACAGGGGTATACGAGCAGTACTTC. Translation: CASSADGTGVYEQYF.

This clone is a singleton in its sample. The chain recombines TRBV9 with TRBJ2-1; unclear D gene. Germline V CDR1 and CDR2: SGDLS, YYNGEE. Trimming removed 4 bases from V and 8 bases from J, with 10 bases in between. CDR3 length equals 12 residues. CDR3 nucleotides: TGTGCCAGCAGCCCGGATTTCTATGAGCAGTTCTTC. This encodes CASSPDFYEQFF.

There are a few counts of this clone. This chain links TRBV30 with TRBJ1-4; 9 bases agree with TRBD1. The germline CDR1 and CDR2 sequences are GTSNPN and SVGIG (reference sequence). V trimming: 3 bases; J trimming: 6 bases; junction bases outside the gene matches: 5. The CDR3 runs 14 residues. The CDR3 bases are TGTGCCTGGAGCCCTGGACAGGGGTATGAAAAACTGTTTTTT. Its translation: CAWSPGQGYEKLFF.

This clone was seen more than once but under ten times. The gene calls are TRBV7-9 and TRBJ2-7; D is ambiguous. This CDR3 comprises 15 residues. Trimming pared 1 base from V and 3 bases from J, leaving 13 bases between. Germline loops: CDR1 SEHNR, CDR2 FQNEAQ (reference sequence). In DNA, the CDR3 is TGTGCCAGCAGCTTAGGCCCAGTTAACATCTACGAGCAGTACTTC. This codes for CASSLGPVNIYEQYF.